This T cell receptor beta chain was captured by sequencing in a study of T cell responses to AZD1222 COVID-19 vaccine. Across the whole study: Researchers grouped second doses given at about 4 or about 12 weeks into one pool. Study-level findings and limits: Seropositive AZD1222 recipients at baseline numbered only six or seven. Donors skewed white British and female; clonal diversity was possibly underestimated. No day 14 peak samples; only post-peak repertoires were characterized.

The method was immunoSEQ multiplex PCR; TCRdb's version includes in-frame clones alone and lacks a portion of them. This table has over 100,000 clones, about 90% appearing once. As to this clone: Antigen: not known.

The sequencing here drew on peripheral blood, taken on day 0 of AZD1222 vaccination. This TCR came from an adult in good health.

The CDR3 nucleotides are TGTGCCAGCAGCTTAAGAGGGCCTAGCGGGGGCTACAATGAGCAGTTCTTC. Translation gives CASSLRGPSGGYNEQFF. The chain couples TRBV7-8 to TRBJ2-1; 10 nucleotides line up with TRBD2. The V segment lost 2 bases and the J segment 3 bases; nucleotides outside the gene matches: 7. The CDR3 runs 17 residues. Germline assignment: CDR1 SGHVS and CDR2 FQNEAQ.